This T cell receptor beta chain was identified in a study of cytomegalovirus exposure and HLA in healthy donors. Study at large: Out of 398 genotyped donors, less than 85% belonged to the Caucasian-associated ancestry cluster. Study findings and constraints: TCR beta sequences reportedly predicted the HLA-A and HLA-B alleles of most subjects accurately. When the data were analyzed later, several of the most significant clusters appeared to be linked to common viral pathogens. Later, TCR association rates were found to vary by HLA locus, highest for DRB1 and lowest for HLA-C.

Per germline, CDR1 SQVTM and CDR2 ANQGSEA. Trimming took 7 bases from V and 6 from J; bases not matched to a gene: 4. The CDR3 runs to 13 residues. PCR used 60 Vbeta primers and 13 Jbeta primers. The method was immunoSEQ multiplex PCR; TCRdb's version includes in-frame clones alone and lacks a portion of them. The table has about 160,000 clones, roughly 87% seen once. Turning to this clone: No antigen is known for it.

The clonotype originates from a girl under 18 in good health and CMV-seropositive. The chain carries TRBV29-1 and TRBJ1-5; 12 bases align to TRBD1. The sample taken for sequencing was PBMCs. Here the CDR3 DNA reads TGCAGCGGGGGACAGGGGGCCGGTCAGCCCCAGCATTTT. It is translated as CSGGQGAGQPQHF.